The 12 T cell receptor beta chains listed next were all sequenced from one sample in a study of T cell repertoires in cytomegalovirus infection. Antigens of these TCRs are unknown. TCRdb reprocessed the reads via MiXCR and lists one record per CDR3 protein. This table holds about 130,000 distinct CDR3 sequences, under 30% found once. The sequenced material came from PBMCs, sequenced either directly or after in vitro stimulation (not recorded which). Source of these receptors: a human donor in good health (CMV status not recorded). Some clones in this sample may be carry-over from other donors' samples.

The gene calls are TRBV7-8 and TRBJ2-2, with D possibly TRBD2 on 6 matching bases. The V gene's germline CDR1 is SGHVS and CDR2 FQNEAQ. The CDR3 totals 15 residues. Trimming removed 5 bases from V and 6 bases from J, with 16 bases in between. In nucleotides, the CDR3 is TGTGCCAGCAGCCCTTTGTCGGGAGCGGCCGGGGAGCTGTTTTTT. Amino acid sequence: CASSPLSGAAGELFF.

V usage is TRBV4-1 and J usage is TRBJ2-3, with 8 bases matching TRBD2. In germline, CDR1 is MGHRA, CDR2 YSYEKL. The V gene end was trimmed by 7 bases and the J gene end by 1 base; junction bases not matched to a gene: 4. CDR3 length equals 14 residues. The CDR3 here is CASKKAGGTDTQYF. The CDR3 DNA reads as TGCGCCAGCAAAAAAGCGGGAGGCACAGATACGCAGTATTTT.

The genes are TRBV29-1 and TRBJ1-2; D is uncertain. The CDR3 sequence is 12 residues long. V was pared by 3 bases and J by 7 bases, with 12 bases between. Germline CDR1 is SQVTM and CDR2 is ANQGSEA. The CDR3 bases are TGCAGCGTTGATTGGCCAGCCGGTGGCTACACCTTC. Residues: CSVDWPAGGYTF. The entire variable domain, with the rest obtained from reference TRBV29-1 and TRBJ1-2, is as follows: SAVISQKPSRDICQRGTSLTIQCQVDSQVTMMFWYRQQPGQSLTLIATANQGSEATYESGFVIDKFPISRPNLTFSTLTVSNMSPEDSSIYLCSVDWPAGGYTFGSGTRLTVV.

This clonotype was seen repeatedly, ten times or more. The chain joins TRBV7-9 to TRBJ2-1, with D possibly being TRBD2 (5 bases). The germline V and J ends were trimmed by 3 bases and 7 bases, with 16 bases remaining between them. The CDR3 contains 15 residues. Per the germline V gene, CDR1 is SEHNR and CDR2 is FQNEAQ (reference sequence). CDR3 nucleotides: TGTGCCAGCAGCTTGAGGGAAACGCTGCTGAATGAGCAGTTCTTC. It is translated as CASSLRETLLNEQFF.

This clonotype was seen a handful of times. The rearrangement joins TRBV11-2 to TRBJ2-4; D unresolved. The CDR3 is 12 amino acids. Germline CDR1 SGHAT, CDR2 FQNNGV. Trimming cost V 1 base and J 5 bases, with 3 bases left between them. CDR3 in amino acids: CASSLGQNIQYF. The CDR3 nucleotides are TGTGCCAGCAGCTTAGGACAAAACATTCAGTACTTC.

This clonotype has a handful of counts. This chain links TRBV4-1 with TRBJ2-5, with D uncertain. The V and J ends lost 6 bases and 3 bases respectively, with 8 bases between them. Germline CDR1 and CDR2: MGHRA and YSYEKL. This CDR3 has 12 residues. In nucleotides, the CDR3 is TGCGCCAGCAGGATCCTCGAAGAGACCCAGTACTTC. Translation: CASRILEETQYF.

The chain couples TRBV2 to TRBJ2-3; 13 bases align to TRBD2. The CDR3 consists of 17 residues. Germline CDR1 reads SNHLY; CDR2 reads FYNNEI. J was trimmed by 0 bases and V by 6 bases; bases with no gene match: 6. The CDR3 spells CASSRGTSGISTDTQYF. CDR3 coding DNA: TGTGCCAGCAGCCGAGGGACTAGCGGGATCAGCACAGATACGCAGTATTTT.

This sequence joins TRBV4-2 and TRBJ1-2, with D possibly matching TRBD1 (5 bases). Germline V gene lookup returns CDR1 LGHNA and CDR2 YNFKEQ. The V and J ends lost 0 bases and 4 bases respectively, with 15 bases between them. The CDR3 consists of 16 residues. The CDR3 bases are TGTGCCAGCAGCCAAGATGAGAGGGGTGGGGTCTATGGCTACACCTTC. Encoded protein: CASSQDERGGVYGYTF.

The V and J genes are TRBV19 and TRBJ2-3; tentative D call: TRBD1 (6 bases). Trimming removed 9 bases from V and 5 bases from J, with 18 bases in between. This CDR3 region has 14 residues. Germline V gene data show CDR1 as LNHDA and CDR2 as SQIVND (reference sequence). CDR3 residues: CASDGTTLGDTQYF. The CDR3 nucleotides are TGTGCCAGCGACGGGACAACCCTTGGAGATACGCAGTATTTT.

This chain joins TRBV24-1 and TRBJ2-7, with D perhaps given as TRBD1 or TRBD2 (5 bases each). V shed 5 bases and J shed 4 bases, with 17 bases lying between them. This CDR3 comprises 15 residues. CDR1 is KGHDR, CDR2 SFDVKD, per germline. The CDR3 spells CATSGNSGDPYEQYF. The CDR3 DNA is TGTGCCACCAGTGGTAATTCCGGGGACCCGTACGAGCAGTACTTC.

The gene calls are TRBV27 and TRBJ2-1; the match to TRBD1 covers 8 bases. Losses at the gene ends were 3 bases for V and 3 bases for J; bases not matched to a gene: 7. The germline V gene encodes CDR1 MNHEY and CDR2 SMNVEV (reference sequence). This CDR3 contains 16 residues. CDR3 sequence reads: CASSFHAGTGYNEQFF. DNA of the CDR3: TGTGCCAGCAGTTTCCATGCCGGGACAGGCTACAATGAGCAGTTCTTC.

This clonotype was seen only a few times. The V call is TRBV7-2, the J call TRBJ1-2; TRBD1 is a possible D gene (5 bases). V lost 3 bases, J lost 3 bases, and 11 bases lay in between. CDR3 length: 14 residues. The germline gives CDR1 SGHTA, CDR2 FQGNSA. CDR3 bases: TGTGCCAGCAGCTTTGACAGCTCTCACTATGGCTACACCTTC. Translated, it gives CASSFDSSHYGYTF. The complete variable domain, with remaining parts taken from reference TRBV7-2 and TRBJ1-2, reads GAGVSQSPSNKVTEKGKDVELRCDPISGHTALYWYRQSLGQGLEFLIYFQGNSAPDKSGLPSDRFSAERTGGSVSTLTIQRTQQEDSAVYLCASSFDSSHYGYTFGSGTRLTVV.